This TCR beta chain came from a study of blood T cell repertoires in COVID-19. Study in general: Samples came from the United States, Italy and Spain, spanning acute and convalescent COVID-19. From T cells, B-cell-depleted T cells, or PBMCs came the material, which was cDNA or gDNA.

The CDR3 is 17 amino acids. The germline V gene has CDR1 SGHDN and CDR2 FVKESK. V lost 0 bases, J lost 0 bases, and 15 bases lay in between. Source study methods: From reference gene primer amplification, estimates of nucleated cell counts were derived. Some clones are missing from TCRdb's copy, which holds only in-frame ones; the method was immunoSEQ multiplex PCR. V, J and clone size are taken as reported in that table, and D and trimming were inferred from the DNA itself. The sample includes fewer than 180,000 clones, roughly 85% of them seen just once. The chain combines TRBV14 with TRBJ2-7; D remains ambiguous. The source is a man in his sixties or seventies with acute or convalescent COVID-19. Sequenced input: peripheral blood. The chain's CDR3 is CASSQDLSTYYSYEQYF. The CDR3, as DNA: TGTGCCAGCAGCCAAGATTTAAGCACTTATTACTCCTACGAGCAGTACTTC.